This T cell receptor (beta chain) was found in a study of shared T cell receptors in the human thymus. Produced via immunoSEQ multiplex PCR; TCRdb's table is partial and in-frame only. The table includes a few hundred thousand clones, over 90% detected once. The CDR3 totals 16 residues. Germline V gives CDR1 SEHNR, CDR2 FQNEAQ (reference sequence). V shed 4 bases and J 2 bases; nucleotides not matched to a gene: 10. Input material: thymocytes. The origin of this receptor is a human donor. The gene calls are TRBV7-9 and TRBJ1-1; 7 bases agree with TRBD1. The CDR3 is CASSSGLRGLNTEAFF. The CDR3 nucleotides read TGTGCCAGCAGCTCTGGTTTGAGGGGGCTTAACACTGAAGCTTTCTTT. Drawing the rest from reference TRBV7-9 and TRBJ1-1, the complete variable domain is DTGVSQNPRHKITKRGQNVTFRCDPISEHNRLYWYRQTLGQGPEFLTYFQNEAQLEKSRLLSDRFSAERPKGSFSTLEIQRTEQGDSAMYLCASSSGLRGLNTEAFFGQGTRLTVV.